This T cell receptor (beta chain) comes out of a study of Graves' ophthalmopathy and Graves' hyperthyroidism. Whole-study results and caveats: Built on 13 signatures, a model told ophthalmopathy apart from stable hyperthyroidism with about 88% sensitivity and approximately 81% specificity.

Researchers took RNA transcripts and amplified TCR beta CDR3 regions from them. HTBI primers were used in a first-round RT-PCR, which preceded a second-round multiplex PCR. From the multiplex PCR reads, TCRdb called clonotypes with MiXCR, one entry per CDR3 protein. Of approximately 380,000 distinct CDR3 sequences in the sample, more than 20% were seen once. Details on this clonotype: The target antigen is unknown.

Germline V lookup: CDR1 SQVTM, CDR2 ANQGSEA. V lost 6 bases to trimming and J lost 1 base, with 15 bases between them. The CDR3 is 14 amino acids. A follow-up of 18 months without ophthalmopathy meant that hyperthyroidism was stable. Participants with hyperthyroidism, aged 18 to 65, were newly diagnosed with under 2 months' duration. Someone took the PBMCs out of approximately 10 ml of fresh peripheral blood. Sequencing was done on a sample of peripheral blood. The source is a woman aged 18-30 years with stable Graves' hyperthyroidism. The rearrangement uses TRBV29-1 and TRBJ1-1, with a weak D call TRBD1 (5 bases). CDR3 nucleotides: TGCAGCGTGGAACCGGGACGCAAGAACACTGAAGCTTTCTTT. It translates to CSVEPGRKNTEAFF.